The 13 T cell receptor beta chains reported below all come from one sample, sequenced in a study of T cell responses to AZD1222 COVID-19 vaccine. This table comes from immunoSEQ multiplex PCR, and its TCRdb copy is limited to in-frame clones, with some not included. In the table there are tens of thousands of clones, roughly nine tenths of which are singletons. This specimen consisted of peripheral blood, obtained 28 days after the second AZD1222 dose. The receptors come from an adult who received the AZD1222 COVID-19 vaccine.

This clone appeared a single time. V and J are TRBV6-5 and TRBJ1-3, with D uncertain. The CDR3 is 14 amino acids. Germline V gene sequence: CDR1 MNHEY, CDR2 SVGAGI. Between the trimmed V and J ends, which lost 7 bases and 2 bases, there was a span of 12 bases. CDR3 bases: TGTGCCAGCAAACTCGGTCGGGCTGGAAACACCATATATTTT. This translates into CASKLGRAGNTIYF.

The chain is built from TRBV27 and TRBJ2-1; 8 positions match TRBD2. The V gene's germline CDR1 is MNHEY and CDR2 SMNVEV (reference sequence). With 5 bases clipped from V and 3 bases from J, the junction kept 3 bases outside the gene matches. This CDR3 spans 14 amino acids. The CDR3 coding sequence is TGTGCCAGCAGTAGTAGCGGGGACTACAATGAGCAGTTCTTC. Residues: CASSSSGDYNEQFF.

The rearrangement joins TRBV19 to TRBJ2-5, with TRBD1 identical over 10 bases. The germline V gene has CDR1 LNHDA and CDR2 SQIVND (reference sequence). CDR3 length: 14 residues. The ends lost 8 bases at V and 5 bases at J; junction bases unmatched: 8. In DNA form, the CDR3 reads TGTGCCAGTTCTTGGGACAGGGGCGTCGAGACCCAGTACTTC. Protein: CASSWDRGVETQYF.

The rearrangement joins TRBV10-3 to TRBJ2-2; tentative D call: TRBD2 (6 bases). Trimming took 3 bases from V and 6 from J, leaving 14 bases between them. The germline gives CDR1 ENHRY, CDR2 SYGVKD. This CDR3 spans 15 amino acids. This chain's CDR3 is CAISDSAGGAGELFF. The CDR3 nucleotides read TGTGCCATCAGTGACTCAGCGGGTGGTGCCGGGGAGCTGTTTTTT.

The chain carries TRBV6-6 and TRBJ1-3; D possibly corresponds to TRBD1 (5 bases). Trimming pared 6 bases from V and 2 bases from J, leaving 17 bases between. Germline loops: CDR1 MNHNY, CDR2 SVGAGI (reference sequence). The CDR3 contains 16 residues. In DNA form, the CDR3 reads TGTGCCAGCAGGCGTAAGGGGTCGGGGGCTGGAAACACCATATATTTT. Translated: CASRRKGSGAGNTIYF.

The chain recombines TRBV11-3 with TRBJ1-6, with a weak D call TRBD1 (5 bases). Per germline, CDR1 SGHNT and CDR2 YENEEA. Trimming took 2 bases from V and 7 from J, leaving 9 bases between them. The CDR3 extends over 14 amino acids. The DNA for the CDR3 is TGTGCCAGCAGCTTAATGGGGGACAATTCACCCCTCCACTTT. Its protein product is CASSLMGDNSPLHF.

This clone was seen only once. The J gene is TRBJ2-3, the V gene TRBV5-1, with TRBD2 matching 10 bases. After removal of 4 bases from V and 1 base from J, the junction contained 6 bases not matched to a gene. CDR1 is SGHRS, CDR2 YFSETQ, per germline. The CDR3 is 16 residues long. For the CDR3, the DNA is TGCGCCAGCAGCCTTAGCGGGAGGCCCCGCACAGATACGCAGTATTTT. The encoded protein is CASSLSGRPRTDTQYF. Full variable domain (remainder filled in from reference TRBV5-1 and TRBJ2-3): KAGVTQTPRYLIKTRGQQVTLSCSPISGHRSVSWYQQTPGQGLQFLFEYFSETQRNKGNFPGRFSGRQFSNSRSEMNVSTLELGDSALYLCASSLSGRPRTDTQYFGPGTRLTVL.

The CDR3 reads CASSVDPYSNQPQHF. CDR3 nucleotides: TGTGCCAGCAGCGTCGACCCGTATAGCAATCAGCCCCAGCATTTT. The chain is built from TRBV9 and TRBJ1-5, with no clear D. The V and J ends lost 2 bases and 0 bases respectively, with 9 bases between them. Germline values: CDR1 SGDLS, CDR2 YYNGEE. The CDR3 spans 15 residues.

The J gene is TRBJ2-2, the V gene TRBV5-1, with TRBD2 identical over 14 bases. Germline V gene data show CDR1 as SGHRS and CDR2 as YFSETQ. This CDR3 is 16 amino acids long. V lost 4 bases, J lost 6 bases, and 5 bases stayed unmatched. The CDR3 reads CASSRGTSGGSGELFF. CDR3 nucleotide sequence: TGCGCCAGCAGCAGAGGGACTAGCGGGGGATCCGGGGAGCTGTTTTTT.

This clone was counted once. CDR3 nucleotides: TGTGCCAGCAGCTTGAGCGGAGAGACCCAGTACTTC. This gives the protein CASSLSGETQYF. The rearrangement joins TRBV5-4 to TRBJ2-5; a weak D match, TRBD2 (5 bases). The V and J ends lost 1 base and 4 bases respectively, with 5 bases between them. The CDR3 totals 12 residues. CDR1 and CDR2 from the germline V gene are SGHNT and YYREEE (reference sequence).

This rearrangement joins TRBV3-1 (or the pseudogene TRBV3-2) to TRBJ1-5, with a possible D match to TRBD1 (6 bases). The CDR3 is made up of 22 amino acids. V dropped 1 base and J dropped 0 bases, with 28 bases sitting between them. Germline V gene sequence: CDR1 LGHDT, CDR2 YNNKEL (reference sequence). CDR3 coding DNA: TGTGCCAGCAGCCAAGCTCGAAGGGGGAAGACAACCTTTACCTATAGCAATCAGCCCCAGCATTTT. It translates to CASSQARRGKTTFTYSNQPQHF.

The chain is built from TRBV2 and TRBJ1-2, with TRBD1 matching over 7 bases. The CDR3 runs 17 residues. Germline CDR1 SNHLY, CDR2 FYNNEI. V lost 4 bases and J lost 1; bases outside the gene matches: 12. CDR3 amino acids: CASSGGRVTGLNYGYTF. As DNA, the CDR3 is TGTGCCAGCAGTGGAGGGAGGGTGACAGGGCTTAACTATGGCTACACCTTC.

The chain couples TRBV29-1 to TRBJ2-7; 10 bases match TRBD1. The CDR3 contains 16 residues. The V gene end was trimmed by 5 bases and the J gene end by 4 bases; junction bases not matched to a gene: 14. Per the germline V gene, CDR1 is SQVTM and CDR2 is ANQGSEA. CDR3 region: CSVSRTSGTGAYEQYF. The CDR3 region has the DNA TGCAGCGTTAGTCGCACCTCCGGGACAGGGGCTTACGAGCAGTACTTC.